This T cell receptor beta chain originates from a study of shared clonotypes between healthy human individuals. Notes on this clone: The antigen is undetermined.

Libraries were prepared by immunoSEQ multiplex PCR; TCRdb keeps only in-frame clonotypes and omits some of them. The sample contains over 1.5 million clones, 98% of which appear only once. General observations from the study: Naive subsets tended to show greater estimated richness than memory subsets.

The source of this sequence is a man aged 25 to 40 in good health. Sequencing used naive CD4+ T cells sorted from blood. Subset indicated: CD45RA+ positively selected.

In nucleotides, the CDR3 is TGCGCCAGCAGTGATCGGCGGAACCTACCCTACGAGCAGTACTTC. This encodes CASSDRRNLPYEQYF. The gene calls are TRBV10-1 and TRBJ2-7; D uncertain. CDR3 size: 15 residues. V lost 3 bases and J lost 2, with 14 bases in between. Germline V gives CDR1 WNHNN, CDR2 SYGVQD (reference sequence).